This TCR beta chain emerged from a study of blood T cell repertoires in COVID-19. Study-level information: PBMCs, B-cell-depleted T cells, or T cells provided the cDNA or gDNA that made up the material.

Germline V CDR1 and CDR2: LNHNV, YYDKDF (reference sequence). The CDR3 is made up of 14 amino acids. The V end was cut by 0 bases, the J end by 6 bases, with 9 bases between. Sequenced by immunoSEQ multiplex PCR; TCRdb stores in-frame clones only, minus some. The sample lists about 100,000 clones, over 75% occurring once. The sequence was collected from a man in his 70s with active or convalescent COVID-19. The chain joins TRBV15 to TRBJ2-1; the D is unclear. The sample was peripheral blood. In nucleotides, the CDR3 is TGTGCCACCAGCAGAGATTCGGCAGGCAATGAGCAGTTCTTC. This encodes CATSRDSAGNEQFF.